The rows below give T cell receptor beta chains drawn from one sample of a study of cytomegalovirus exposure and HLA in healthy donors. TCRdb's table, derived via immunoSEQ multiplex PCR, lists solely in-frame clones and lacks some. The sample spans approximately 200,000 clones; the ten largest clones claim almost 0.75%. The sequenced sample was PBMCs. The receptors shown here come from a boy younger than 18 in good health and CMV-seronegative. Both conserved end residues are trimmed from each CDR3.

v_call	j_call	cdr3_aa
TRBV7-2	TRBJ2-3	ASSLAPGLPRDTQY
TRBV20-1	TRBJ2-5	SALKGETQY
TRBV6-5	TRBJ1-5	ASSYTGIDQPQH
TRBV19	TRBJ1-5	ASRPTQGRSNQPQH
TRBV4-1	TRBJ2-1	ASSQEGFGATYNEQF
TRBV7-3	TRBJ2-6	ASSPALQGVSGANVLT
TRBV7-2	TRBJ2-7	ASSARQDAYEQY
TRBV6-5	TRBJ2-1	ASIDRQGGINEQF
TRBV5-1	TRBJ2-2	ASSLDAGLNTGELF
TRBV30	TRBJ2-7	AWKGGETGQY
TRBV11-2	TRBJ1-1	ASSPMRNTEAF
TRBV12-5	TRBJ2-1	ASGLMVAGDPNEQF
TRBV7-3	TRBJ2-7	ASSLRRGFEQY
TRBV6-1	TRBJ1-5	ASSEAPGGNQPQH
TRBV10-3	TRBJ2-1	AIGESTAGGNNEQF
TRBV5-1	TRBJ2-4	ASSPSGGGAKNIQY
TRBV14	TRBJ2-3	ASSQGPARPTVGTQY
TRBV5-4	TRBJ2-6	ASSFFGSGANVLT
TRBV5-1	TRBJ1-1	ARGDRGRDTEAF
TRBV29-1	TRBJ2-3	SVAEDIAVWADTQY
TRBV7-8	TRBJ2-7	ASSSPGTHHEQY
TRBV4-1	TRBJ1-1	ASSQGGPKVGNTEAF
TRBV11-2	TRBJ2-7	ASSPGPGGYEQY
TRBV18	TRBJ2-3	ASSPPGRGAGTDTQY
TRBV18	TRBJ2-7	ASSPSIFEVTYEQY
TRBV19	TRBJ1-2	ASMGQGIGGYT
TRBV14	TRBJ2-7	ASSYLTGGPYEQY
TRBV7-8	TRBJ2-1	ATTDRAGEQF
TRBV11-3	TRBJ2-1	ASSLEATAEQF
TRBV20-1	TRBJ2-5	SARVGVEQY
TRBV7-3	TRBJ1-1	ASSRGSLTEAF
TRBV15	TRBJ2-3	ATSRVAGGLTDTQY
TRBV2	TRBJ1-5	ASYRDRGGNQPQH
TRBV5-8	TRBJ2-1	ASSLVNSRLYNEQF
TRBV19	TRBJ2-7	ASRTSGLPPGEQY